This T cell receptor beta chain was recorded in a study of CD8 T cells in ankylosing spondylitis. TCRdb re-analysed the 5' RACE reads in MiXCR, keeping a single row per CDR3 protein. Of a few hundred thousand distinct CDR3 sequences detected, under 12% appear once; the ten largest clones hold about a fifth. This clonotype appeared many times. Its antigen is unidentified. This CDR3 contains 13 residues. V lost 6 bases, J lost 3 bases, and 9 bases lay in between. Per the germline V gene, CDR1 is ENHRY and CDR2 is SYGVKD. General observations from the study: The clones that were linked to disease were reported to be significantly enriched in matched synovial fluid samples from ankylosing spondylitis patients. Prior work had noted some motif variants in reactive arthritis blood and synovial fluid. Typical of ankylosing spondylitis blood, it appeared, was a TCR beta motif of fewer than ten highly homologous variants.

The receptor was derived from a male donor with ankylosing spondylitis or in good health (not recorded which). The sequenced sample was blood, either unsorted or a sorted T cell fraction (not recorded which). V usage is TRBV10-3 and J usage is TRBJ1-5, with a possible D match to TRBD1 (6 bases). CDR3 region: CAIRAGDNQPQHF. The CDR3, as DNA: TGTGCCATCAGGGCAGGGGACAATCAGCCCCAGCATTTT.